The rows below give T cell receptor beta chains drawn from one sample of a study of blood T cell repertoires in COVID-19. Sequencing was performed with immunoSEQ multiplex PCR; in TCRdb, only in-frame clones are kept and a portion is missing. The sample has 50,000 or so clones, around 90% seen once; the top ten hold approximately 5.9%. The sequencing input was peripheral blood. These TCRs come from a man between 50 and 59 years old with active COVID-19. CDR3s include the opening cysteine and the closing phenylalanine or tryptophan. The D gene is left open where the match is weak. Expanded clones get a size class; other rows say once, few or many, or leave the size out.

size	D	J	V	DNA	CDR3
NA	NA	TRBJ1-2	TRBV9	TGTGCCAGCAGCGTAGTCCCGGGAGGCGGCTATGGCTACACCTTC	CASSVVPGGGYGYTF
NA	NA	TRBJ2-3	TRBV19	TGTGCCAGTAGTATTGGCCAAGTCACAGATACGCAGTATTTT	CASSIGQVTDTQYF
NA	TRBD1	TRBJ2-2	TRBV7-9	TGTGCCAGCAGCTTACGGGAACAGGGGATGGACGGGGAGCTGTTTTTT	CASSLREQGMDGELFF
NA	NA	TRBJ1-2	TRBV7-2	TGTGCCAGCAGCCCTGCAAGGGCGGACCGGGGTGGCTACACCTTC	CASSPARADRGGYTF
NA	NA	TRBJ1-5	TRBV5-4	TGTGCCAGCAGCTTACAGGGAAGTGGTCAGCCCCAGCATTTT	CASSLQGSGQPQHF
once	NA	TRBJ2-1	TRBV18	TGTGCCAGCTCTTCAACCACTACAACGGGTGAGCAGTTCTTC	CASSSTTTTGEQFF
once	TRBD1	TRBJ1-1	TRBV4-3	TGCGCCAGCAGCGCGGGACAGGGGAACACTGAAGCTTTCTTT	CASSAGQGNTEAFF
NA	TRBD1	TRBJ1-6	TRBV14	TGTGCCAGCAGCCAAGTCACGGCAGGGGGCAATTCACCCCTCCACTTT	CASSQVTAGGNSPLHF
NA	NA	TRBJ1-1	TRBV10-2	TGCGCCAGCGCCCGGGACACTGAAGCTTTCTTT	CASARDTEAFF
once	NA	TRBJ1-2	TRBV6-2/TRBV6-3	TGTGCCAGCAGTTACTTCCTCTATGGCTACACCTTC	CASSYFLYGYTF
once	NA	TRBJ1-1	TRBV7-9	TGTGCCAGCAGCTTAAACTCCCAGGGGAACACTGAAGCTTTCTTT	CASSLNSQGNTEAFF
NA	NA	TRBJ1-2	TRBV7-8	TGTGCCAGCAGCTTAGACAGGGACGGCTACACCTTC	CASSLDRDGYTF
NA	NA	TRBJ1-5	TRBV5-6	TGTGCCAGCAGCCGGGCAGGGGATTTCGGTCAGCCCCAGCATTTT	CASSRAGDFGQPQHF
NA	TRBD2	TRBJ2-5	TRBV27	TGTGCCAGCAGTCCAACTGACCCGCGGGGGGCCCAAGAGACCCAGTACTTC	CASSPTDPRGAQETQYF